The next 13 T cell receptor beta chains were all read from a single sample in a study of blood T cell repertoires in COVID-19. Profiled with immunoSEQ multiplex PCR; TCRdb holds only in-frame clones, not every one. Among about 220,000 clones listed, around 91% were seen once. The sequenced sample was PBMCs or T cells enriched from blood (not recorded which). Receptor source: a man aged 25-45 years who had been exposed to COVID-19.

This clone appeared once. At one end, the junction sequence differs from germline, possibly due to a read error. The chain recombines TRBV20-1 with TRBJ2-7; D unclear. The CDR3 is made up of 10 amino acids. The germline CDR1 and CDR2 sequences are DFQATT and SNEGSKA (reference sequence). The CDR3 bases are TGCAGTGCTAGAGTAGGCCACAGACACTTC. Translated: CSARVGHRHF.

This chain uses TRBV5-1 with TRBJ1-1; perhaps TRBD1 as D (6 bases). Germline V CDR1 and CDR2: SGHRS, YFSETQ. The CDR3 covers 15 residues. V lost 0 bases and J lost 1, with 10 bases in between. The CDR3 region is CASSLALGQNTEAFF. The CDR3 DNA sequence: TGCGCCAGCAGCTTGGCCTTGGGACAGAACACTGAAGCTTTCTTT.

The V and J genes are TRBV7-9 and TRBJ2-2, with D perhaps matching TRBD2 (5 bases). CDR1 is SEHNR, CDR2 FQNEAQ, per germline (reference sequence). The CDR3 spans 14 residues. Trimming removed 3 bases from V and 1 base from J, with 6 bases in between. The CDR3 DNA is TGTGCCAGCAGCTTTCGGGGGAACACCGGGGAGCTGTTTTTT. Translated, it gives CASSFRGNTGELFF.

The V and J genes are TRBV2 and TRBJ1-2, with D perhaps matching TRBD1 (5 bases). CDR1 and CDR2 (germline): SNHLY, FYNNEI. The CDR3 length is 15 residues. Trimming took 0 bases from V and 8 from J, leaving 16 bases between them. The CDR3 sequence: CASSEALTVVNGYTF. CDR3 DNA: TGTGCCAGCAGTGAAGCCTTGACAGTAGTGAACGGCTACACCTTC.

This chain links TRBV15 with TRBJ1-4, with TRBD1 matching over 7 bases. The germline CDR1 and CDR2 sequences are LNHNV and YYDKDF (reference sequence). V shed 2 bases, J shed 8 bases, and the junction held 11 bases outside the gene matches. CDR3 length equals 16 residues. The CDR3 loop is CATSRQPTGIGEKLFF. The CDR3 nucleotides are TGTGCCACCAGCAGACAACCGACAGGGATTGGGGAAAAACTGTTTTTT.

V usage is TRBV6-6 and J usage is TRBJ2-5; a weak D match, TRBD1 (5 bases). V lost 5 bases, J lost 7 bases, and 20 bases lay in between. Germline V gives CDR1 MNHNY, CDR2 SVGAGI (reference sequence). This CDR3 spans 15 amino acids. The CDR3 sequence: CASSPLEDVQGTQYF. CDR3 sequence (DNA): TGTGCCAGCAGTCCCCTCGAGGACGTTCAGGGGACCCAGTACTTC.

The chain carries TRBV12-3 or TRBV12-4 and TRBJ1-2; a weak D match, TRBD1 (6 bases). This CDR3 is 12 amino acids long. The V end was cut by 8 bases, the J end by 10 bases, with 17 bases between. The CDR3 DNA reads TGTGCCAGCTCGGGGGGCTACTTGGACTACACCTTC. As protein: CASSGGYLDYTF.

This clone has a single count. V gene TRBV18 combines with J gene TRBJ1-6; a weak D match, TRBD1 (5 bases). This CDR3 is 16 amino acids long. V was pared by 4 bases and J by 3 bases, with 13 bases between. Germline-derived CDR1 and CDR2 are KGHSH and LQKENI. CDR3 bases: TGTGCCAGCTCACTCAAACAGGCTATCTATAATTCACCCCTCCACTTT. Translated: CASSLKQAIYNSPLHF.

The chain has TRBV18 and TRBJ1-6; D is possibly TRBD1 (6 bases). Germline CDR1 KGHSH, CDR2 LQKENI. The ends were cut back, 3 bases at V and 0 bases at J, with 9 bases in the middle. This CDR3 contains 16 residues. CDR3 DNA sequence: TGTGCCAGCTCACCTCAGGGGAGCTCCTATAATTCACCCCTCCACTTT. Its translation: CASSPQGSSYNSPLHF. Complete variable domain (other parts from reference TRBV18 and TRBJ1-6): NAGVMQNPRHLVRRRGQEARLRCSPMKGHSHVYWYRQLPEEGLKFMVYLQKENIIDESGMPKERFSAEFPKEGPSILRIQQVVRGDSAAYFCASSPQGSSYNSPLHFGNGTRLTVT.

The chain carries TRBV7-9 and TRBJ2-1; 10 bases are shared with TRBD2. The CDR3 consists of 16 residues. Trimming at V came to 5 bases and at J to 2 bases, leaving 6 bases not matched to a gene. Germline assignment: CDR1 SEHNR and CDR2 FQNEAQ (reference sequence). CDR3 protein: CASSPVSGGAYNEQFF. CDR3 nucleotide sequence: TGTGCCAGCAGCCCAGTAAGCGGGGGGGCCTACAATGAGCAGTTCTTC.

The V and J genes are TRBV9 and TRBJ2-4; 9 bases fit TRBD1. Looked up from germline, CDR1 is SGDLS and CDR2 is YYNGEE. J lost 5 bases, V lost 4 bases, and 4 bases had no gene match. This CDR3 has 14 amino acids. Written as DNA, the CDR3 is TGTGCCAGCAGCACGACAGGGGGTGAAAACATTCAGTACTTC. This encodes CASSTTGGENIQYF.

This clone was detected a few times. The chain has TRBV6-5 and TRBJ1-2, with 7 bases identical to TRBD1. The V gene's germline CDR1 is MNHEY and CDR2 SVGAGI. The CDR3 runs 15 residues. V lost 0 bases to trimming and J lost 8 bases; unmatched junction nucleotides: 9. CDR3: CASSYSQGYSRGYTF. CDR3 nucleotide sequence: TGTGCCAGCAGTTACTCACAGGGGTATTCTAGGGGCTACACCTTC.

V gene TRBV5-4 combines with J gene TRBJ2-1; possible D gene TRBD1, 6 bases. Germline V gives CDR1 SGHNT, CDR2 YYREEE (reference sequence). Trimming pared 4 bases from V and 4 bases from J, leaving 15 bases between. CDR3 length: 15 residues. CDR3 in DNA: TGTGCCAGCAGCCAATTCGGGACAAGGTACAATGAGCAGTTCTTC. Translated: CASSQFGTRYNEQFF.